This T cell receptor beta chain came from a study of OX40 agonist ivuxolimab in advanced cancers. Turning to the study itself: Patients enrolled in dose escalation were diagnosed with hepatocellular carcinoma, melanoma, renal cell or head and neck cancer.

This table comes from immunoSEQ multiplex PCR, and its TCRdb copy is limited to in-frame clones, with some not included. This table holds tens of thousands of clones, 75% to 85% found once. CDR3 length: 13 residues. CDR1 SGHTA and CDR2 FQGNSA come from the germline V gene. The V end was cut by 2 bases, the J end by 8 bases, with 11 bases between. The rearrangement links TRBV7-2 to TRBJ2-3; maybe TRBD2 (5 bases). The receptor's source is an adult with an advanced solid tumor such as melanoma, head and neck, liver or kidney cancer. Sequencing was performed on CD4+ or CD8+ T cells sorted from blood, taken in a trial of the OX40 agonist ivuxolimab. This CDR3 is CASSLIGVGTQYF. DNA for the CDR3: TGTGCCAGCAGCTTAATCGGGGTCGGTACGCAGTATTTT.